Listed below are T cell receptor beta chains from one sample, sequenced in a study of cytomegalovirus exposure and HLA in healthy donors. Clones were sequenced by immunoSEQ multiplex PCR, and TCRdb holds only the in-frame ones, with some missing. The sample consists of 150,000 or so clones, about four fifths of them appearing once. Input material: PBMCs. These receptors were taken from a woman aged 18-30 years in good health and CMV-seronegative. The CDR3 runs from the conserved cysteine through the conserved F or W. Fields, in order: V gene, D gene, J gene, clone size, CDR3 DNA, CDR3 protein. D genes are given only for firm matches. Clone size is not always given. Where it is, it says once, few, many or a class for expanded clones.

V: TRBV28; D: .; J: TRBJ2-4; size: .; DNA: TGTGCCAGCATGGGCGGGACGCTAGCCAAAAACATTCAGTACTTC; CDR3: CASMGGTLAKNIQYF
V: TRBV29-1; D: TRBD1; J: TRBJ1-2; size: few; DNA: TGCAGCGTTGAGGTGACAGGGTTCGATGGCTACACCTTC; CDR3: CSVEVTGFDGYTF
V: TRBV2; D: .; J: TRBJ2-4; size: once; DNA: TGTGCCAGCTTTCTAGCCAAAAACATTCAGTACTTC; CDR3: CASFLAKNIQYF
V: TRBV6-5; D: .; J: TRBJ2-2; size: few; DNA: TGTGCCAGCAGTTACCCTCAGGGTACCGGGGAGCTGTTTTTT; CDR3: CASSYPQGTGELFF
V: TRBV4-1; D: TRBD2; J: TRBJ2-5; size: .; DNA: TGCGCCAGCAGCCCCCCCGCGGGGGCCCAGTACTTC; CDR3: CASSPPAGAQYF
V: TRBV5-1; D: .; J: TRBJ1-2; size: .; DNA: TGCGCCAGCCGAACTGAGGACAGCGAATCAGTAAACTATGGCTACACCTTC; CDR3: CASRTEDSESVNYGYTF
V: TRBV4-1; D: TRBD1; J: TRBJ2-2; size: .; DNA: TGCGCCAGCAGCCCTTCCGGGACAGGGGGCACCGGGGAGCTGTTTTTT; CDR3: CASSPSGTGGTGELFF
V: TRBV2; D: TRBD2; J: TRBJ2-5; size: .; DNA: TGTGCCAGCCGACTAGCGGGCGCGAAGACCCAGTACTTC; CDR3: CASRLAGAKTQYF
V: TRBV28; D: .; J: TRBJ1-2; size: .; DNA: TGTGCCAGCAGTTTTCGGGGGGACCTTCGAGCTAACTATGGCTACACCTTC; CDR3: CASSFRGDLRANYGYTF
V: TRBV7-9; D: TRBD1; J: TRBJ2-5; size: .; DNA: TGTGCCAGCTCCCCCGGGACAGGGGGCGCAAAGACCCAGTACTTC; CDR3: CASSPGTGGAKTQYF
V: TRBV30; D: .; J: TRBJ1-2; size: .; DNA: TGTGCCTGGTCCGAGGGCGAATATGGCTACACCTTC; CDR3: CAWSEGEYGYTF
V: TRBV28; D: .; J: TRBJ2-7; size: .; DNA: TGTGCCAGCAGTTTATCCTCCGGGACCTACGAGCAGTACTTC; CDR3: CASSLSSGTYEQYF
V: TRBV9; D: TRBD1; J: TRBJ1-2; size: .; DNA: TGTGCCAGCAGCGTAGATGGGACAGGAAGTGGCTACACCTTC; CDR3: CASSVDGTGSGYTF
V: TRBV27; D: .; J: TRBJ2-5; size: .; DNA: TGTGCCAGCAGTTTTGGCGGGTGGGAGCAAGAGACCCAGTACTTC; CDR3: CASSFGGWEQETQYF
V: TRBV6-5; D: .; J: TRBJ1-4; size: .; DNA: TGTGCCAGCAGTACCGACAGGTTTCCAGCTAAACTGTTTTTT; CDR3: CASSTDRFPAKLFF
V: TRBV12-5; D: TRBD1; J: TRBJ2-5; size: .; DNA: TGTGCTAGTGGTTCAGGGGGCTCAAGTGGGGAGACCCAGTACTTC; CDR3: CASGSGGSSGETQYF
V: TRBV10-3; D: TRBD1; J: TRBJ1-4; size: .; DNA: TGTGCCATCAGTGACCGGGACAGGGGACCTGAAAAACTGTTTTTT; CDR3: CAISDRDRGPEKLFF
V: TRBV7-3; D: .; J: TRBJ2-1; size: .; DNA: TGTGCCAGCACCCTGCTAGTCGACAATGAGCAGTTCTTC; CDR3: CASTLLVDNEQFF
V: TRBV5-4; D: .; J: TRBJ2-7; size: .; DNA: TGTGCCAGCAGCTTAGGAGGCGGCTCCTACGAGCAGTACTTC; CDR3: CASSLGGGSYEQYF
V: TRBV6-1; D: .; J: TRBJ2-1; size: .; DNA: TGTGCCAGCAGTAGTCGAGGGAATCCGTTCTTC; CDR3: CASSSRGNPFF
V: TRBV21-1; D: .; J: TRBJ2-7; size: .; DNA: TGTGCCAGCAGGGGGCTAGGACAGACCATTTACGAGCAGTACTTC; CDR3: CASRGLGQTIYEQYF
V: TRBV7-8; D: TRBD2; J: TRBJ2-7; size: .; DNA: TGTGCCAGCAGCTTAGTAGCGGGAGGGCAATTAGCTGGCTACGAGCAGTACTTC; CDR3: CASSLVAGGQLAGYEQYF
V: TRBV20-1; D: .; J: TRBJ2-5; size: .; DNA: TGCAGTGCCCACGGGTTTGAGACCCAGTACTTC; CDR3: CSAHGFETQYF
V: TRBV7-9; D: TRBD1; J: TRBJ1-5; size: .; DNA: TGTGCCAGCAGCTTAGTAGCAGGGGGCAACAATCAGCCCCAGCATTTT; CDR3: CASSLVAGGNNQPQHF
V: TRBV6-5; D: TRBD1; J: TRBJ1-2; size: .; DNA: TGTGCCAGCAGTGTCACAGGGGGCCTTGGCTACACCTTC; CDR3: CASSVTGGLGYTF
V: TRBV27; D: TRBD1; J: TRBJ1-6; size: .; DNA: TGTGCCAGCAGTTCCACAGGGGTGCATTCACCCCTCCACTTT; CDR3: CASSSTGVHSPLHF
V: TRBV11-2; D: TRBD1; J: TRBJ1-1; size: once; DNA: TGTGCCAGCAGCTTAGGGGGGCAGGGGGCAGGAGCTTTCTTT; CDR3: CASSLGGQGAGAFF
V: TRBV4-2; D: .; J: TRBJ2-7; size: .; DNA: TGTGCCAGCAGCCACCGGGACAGCGGGTCCTACGAGCAGTACTTC; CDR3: CASSHRDSGSYEQYF
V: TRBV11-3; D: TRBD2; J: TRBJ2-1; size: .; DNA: TGTGCCAGCAGCAGTCTAGCGGGCCCAACCAATGAGCAGTTCTTC; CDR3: CASSSLAGPTNEQFF
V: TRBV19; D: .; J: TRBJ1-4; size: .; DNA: TGTGCCAGTAGTATGGGAGGCGAGGCTGAAAAACTGTTTTTT; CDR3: CASSMGGEAEKLFF